This is a list of T cell receptor beta chains from one sample in a study of CD8 T cells in ankylosing spondylitis. TCRdb called the 5' RACE reads again in MiXCR, with one record for every CDR3 protein. The data show under 250,000 distinct CDR3 sequences, with just under 7.5% seen just once and 12% to 15% held by the top ten. Material: blood, either unsorted or a sorted T cell fraction (not recorded which). These receptors all stem from a male donor with ankylosing spondylitis. The CDR3 runs from the conserved cysteine through the conserved F or W. A D gene is named only where the DNA matches it firmly. Expanded clones are given a class, and other clones once, few, many or no size at all.

TRBD2	few	TRBV20-1	TRBJ2-1	CSALGLAEQFF	TGCAGTGCCTTGGGACTAGCGGAGCAGTTCTTC
TRBD1	many	TRBV28	TRBJ2-7	CASAGTDSYEQYF	TGTGCCAGCGCCGGGACAGACTCCTACGAGCAGTACTTC
TRBD2	many	TRBV3-1	TRBJ2-1	CASTIAGSLNEQFF	TGTGCCAGCACCATAGCGGGGTCCCTGAATGAGCAGTTCTTC
-	many	TRBV7-8	TRBJ2-1	CASSLNGIEQFF	TGTGCCAGCAGCTTAAACGGGATTGAGCAGTTCTTC
TRBD1	-	TRBV20-1	TRBJ2-6	CSASFYGTGEFGGANVLTF	TGCAGTGCTAGTTTCTACGGGACAGGGGAATTTGGTGGGGCCAACGTCCTGACTTTC
TRBD1	many	TRBV5-1	TRBJ1-5	CASSPGQGQFSQPQHF	TGCGCCAGCAGCCCGGGACAGGGACAATTTAGTCAGCCCCAGCATTTT
-	many	TRBV3-1	TRBJ2-5	CASSQDAWGAAQETQYF	TGTGCCAGCAGCCAAGATGCCTGGGGGGCGGCCCAAGAGACCCAGTACTTC
-	many	TRBV6-6	TRBJ2-1	CASSLEGGGEQFF	TGTGCCAGCAGTCTAGAGGGTGGGGGTGAGCAGTTCTTC
-	-	TRBV10-3	TRBJ2-7	CAISESLQANYEQYF	TGTGCCATCAGTGAGTCGCTGCAGGCGAACTACGAGCAGTACTTC
-	many	TRBV20-1	TRBJ1-1	CSARDTEAFF	TGCAGTGCCCGGGACACTGAAGCTTTCTTT
TRBD1	many	TRBV4-3	TRBJ2-1	CASSSQTGRTGAEQFF	TGCGCCAGCAGCTCCCAGACAGGGCGAACCGGGGCTGAGCAGTTCTTC
-	many	TRBV25-1	TRBJ2-3	CASSAGRLSVSTDTQYF	TGTGCCAGCAGTGCTGGTCGGCTATCAGTCAGCACAGATACGCAGTATTTT
-	many	TRBV6-2/TRBV6-3	TRBJ2-7	CASRDPDGEQYF	TGTGCCAGCAGGGACCCTGACGGGGAGCAGTACTTC
TRBD2	many	TRBV7-9	TRBJ2-1	CASSPSSGFYNEQFF	TGTGCCAGCAGCCCCTCTAGCGGATTTTACAATGAGCAGTTCTTC
TRBD2	few	TRBV7-6	TRBJ2-1	CASSLVGGSPLAEQFF	TGTGCCAGCAGCTTAGTGGGCGGGAGCCCCTTGGCAGAGCAGTTCTTC
-	many	TRBV7-8	TRBJ1-1	CASSIFRQNTEAFF	TGTGCCAGCAGCATATTCCGACAGAACACTGAAGCTTTCTTT
-	many	TRBV29-1	TRBJ2-5	CSVPPGFGFATQYF	TGCAGCGTCCCCCCCGGATTCGGATTTGCGACCCAGTACTTC
TRBD2	few	TRBV7-9	TRBJ2-5	CASSLGTSGIKTQYF	TGTGCCAGCAGCCTCGGGACTAGCGGGATAAAGACCCAGTACTTC
-	many	TRBV4-1	TRBJ1-2	CASSQDTAGRANYGYTF	TGCGCCAGCAGCCAAGATACAGCGGGCAGAGCTAACTATGGCTACACCTTC
TRBD1	many	TRBV28	TRBJ2-7	CASIPDRDRGRGSSYEQYF	TGTGCCAGCATTCCTGACCGGGACAGGGGGCGTGGGAGCTCCTACGAGCAGTACTTC
TRBD2	-	TRBV27	TRBJ2-1	CASSLVGGPGNEQFF	TGTGCCAGCAGTTTAGTGGGAGGGCCGGGTAATGAGCAGTTCTTC
-	many	TRBV12-3/TRBV12-4	TRBJ2-7	CASSLGAGHGSYEQYF	TGTGCCAGCAGTTTAGGGGCGGGACACGGGTCCTACGAGCAGTACTTC
-	-	TRBV4-1	TRBJ2-1	CASSHVGVNEQFF	TGCGCCAGCAGCCACGTGGGGGTTAACGAGCAGTTCTTC
TRBD1	many	TRBV20-1	TRBJ2-7	CSATDRVNEQYF	TGCAGTGCAACGGACAGGGTCAACGAGCAGTACTTC
TRBD1	-	TRBV20-1	TRBJ2-1	CSARDGGQRIYNEQFF	TGCAGTGCTAGAGATGGGGGACAGAGGATTTACAATGAGCAGTTCTTC
-	-	TRBV9	TRBJ2-7	CASSGRDSRGLKQYF	TGTGCCAGCAGCGGCCGTGACTCCCGGGGGTTGAAGCAGTACTTC
TRBD2	-	TRBV20-1	TRBJ2-7	CSASGWSRSSGSTYEQYF	TGCAGTGCTAGCGGTTGGTCCCGGTCTAGCGGGAGTACTTACGAGCAGTACTTC
TRBD1	many	TRBV4-3	TRBJ1-4	CASSQPGQGWANEKLFF	TGCGCCAGCAGCCAACCGGGACAGGGGTGGGCAAATGAAAAACTGTTTTTT
-	many	TRBV20-1	TRBJ2-7	CSARDYYYEQYF	TGCAGTGCTAGAGACTACTACTACGAGCAGTACTTC
-	many	TRBV29-1	TRBJ2-3	CSVEKGITDTQYF	TGCAGCGTTGAAAAGGGGATCACAGATACGCAGTATTTT
-	many	TRBV7-9	TRBJ1-1	CASSLDLGGTEAFF	TGTGCCAGCAGCTTAGACCTCGGCGGCACTGAAGCTTTCTTT
-	many	TRBV10-3	TRBJ2-7	CAISSTTSQSMYEQYF	TGTGCCATCAGTAGCACCACTAGTCAGTCGATGTACGAGCAGTACTTC
-	many	TRBV28	TRBJ1-2	CASSTPAIELRRGYTF	TGTGCCAGCAGTACACCCGCGATAGAGTTAAGGCGAGGCTACACCTTC
TRBD1	few	TRBV20-1	TRBJ2-1	CSALTGGGPYNEQFF	TGCAGTGCTCTCACAGGGGGTGGCCCCTACAATGAGCAGTTCTTC
-	-	TRBV6-2/TRBV6-3	TRBJ1-2	CASSKGHDYTF	TGTGCCAGCAGCAAAGGACACGACTACACCTTC
-	many	TRBV5-1	TRBJ2-7	CASSPQGQLNEQYF	TGCGCCAGCAGTCCGCAAGGACAGCTTAACGAGCAGTACTTC
-	-	TRBV5-1	TRBJ1-1	CASSLHPGANTEAFF	TGCGCCAGCAGCTTGCATCCAGGCGCTAACACTGAAGCTTTCTTT
-	few	TRBV3-1	TRBJ2-7	CASSQFSGILYEQYF	TGTGCCAGCAGCCAATTTTCCGGGATCCTCTACGAGCAGTACTTC
-	many	TRBV7-9	TRBJ2-1	CASSPWERDEQFF	TGTGCCAGCAGCCCATGGGAGAGGGATGAGCAGTTCTTC
-	many	TRBV12-3/TRBV12-4	TRBJ1-2	CASSLGGFYGYTF	TGTGCCAGCAGTTTGGGCGGATTCTATGGCTACACCTTC
-	many	TRBV12-3/TRBV12-4	TRBJ2-3	CASSLIAASTDTQYF	TGTGCCAGCAGTTTAATCGCAGCCTCCACAGATACGCAGTATTTT
-	-	TRBV14	TRBJ1-3	CASSREVPSGNTIYF	TGTGCCAGCAGCCGGGAGGTGCCCTCTGGAAACACCATATATTTT
-	-	TRBV11-2	TRBJ1-2	CASRPDSNYGYTF	TGTGCCAGCAGGCCTGATTCTAACTATGGCTACACCTTC
-	many	TRBV4-1	TRBJ2-3	CASSRLPASGSTDTQYF	TGCGCCAGCAGCCGCCTACCCGCCAGCGGAAGCACAGATACGCAGTATTTT